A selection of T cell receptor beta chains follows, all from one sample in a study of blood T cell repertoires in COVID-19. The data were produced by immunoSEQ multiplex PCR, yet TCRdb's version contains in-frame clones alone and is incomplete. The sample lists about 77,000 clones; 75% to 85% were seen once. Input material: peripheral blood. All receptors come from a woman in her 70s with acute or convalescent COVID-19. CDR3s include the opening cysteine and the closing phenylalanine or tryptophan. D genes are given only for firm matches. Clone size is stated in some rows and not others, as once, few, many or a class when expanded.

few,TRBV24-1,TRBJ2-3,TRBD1,TGTGCCACCAGTGATTTCGCTGCCGGGACAGGGGCCACAGATACGCAGTATTTT,CATSDFAAGTGATDTQYF
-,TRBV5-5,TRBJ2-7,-,TGTGCCAGCAGCTTGTGGCAGGGTAGGGACGAGCAGTACTTC,CASSLWQGRDEQYF
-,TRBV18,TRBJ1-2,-,TGTGCCAGCTCATCTTCGACAGGCCGCTATGGCTACACCTTC,CASSSSTGRYGYTF
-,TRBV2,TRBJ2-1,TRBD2,TGTGCCAGCAGTCAGAGGACTAGCGGGGTCAATGAGCAGTTCTTC,CASSQRTSGVNEQFF
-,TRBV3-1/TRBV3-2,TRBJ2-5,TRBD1,TGTGCCAGCAGCCAAGGACAGGGCCAAGAGACCCAGTACTTC,CASSQGQGQETQYF
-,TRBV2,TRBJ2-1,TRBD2,TGTGCCAGCAGACCGACTAGCGGGGGGGTTGATGAGCAGTTCTTC,CASRPTSGGVDEQFF
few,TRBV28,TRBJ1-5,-,TGTGCCAGCAGCTATTCAGGGTACAATCAGCCCCAGCATTTT,CASSYSGYNQPQHF
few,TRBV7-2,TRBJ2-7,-,TGTGCCAGCAGCCTAGCCGACAGGCCCCTGGAGCAGTACTTC,CASSLADRPLEQYF
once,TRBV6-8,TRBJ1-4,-,TGTGCCAGCAGTTTCCGCGGGAAGGAAAATGAAAAACTGTTTTTT,CASSFRGKENEKLFF
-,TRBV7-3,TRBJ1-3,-,TGTGCCAGCAGCTTAGGAGGGGGAAACACCATATATTTT,CASSLGGGNTIYF
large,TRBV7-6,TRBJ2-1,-,TGTGCCAGCAGCCCCAGGGGCGGCTGGGGATACAATGAGCAGTTCTTC,CASSPRGGWGYNEQFF
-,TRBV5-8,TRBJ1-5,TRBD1,TGTGCCAGCAGTCTTGGGTTAGGGACAGAGGGCGGTCAGCCCCAGCATTTT,CASSLGLGTEGGQPQHF
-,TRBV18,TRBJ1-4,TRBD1,TGTGCCAGCTCACCGGGGGACAGTGGGACTGGAAAACTGTTTTTT,CASSPGDSGTGKLFF
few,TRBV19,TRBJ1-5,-,TGTGCCAGTAGTATTTTGATGGGGGCTGCCAATCAGCCCCAGCATTTT,CASSILMGAANQPQHF
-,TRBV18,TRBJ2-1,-,TGTGCCAGCTCAGCCGGGGGACCCCCGGCGGATGAGCAGTTCTTC,CASSAGGPPADEQFF
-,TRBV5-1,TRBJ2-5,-,TGCGCCAGCAGCTTGGCCCGAGGGGAGGTTCCCCAGTACTTC,CASSLARGEVPQYF
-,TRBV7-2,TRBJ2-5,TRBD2,TGTGCCAGCAGCCCCACTAGCGGGGTTGGAGAGACCCAGTACTTC,CASSPTSGVGETQYF
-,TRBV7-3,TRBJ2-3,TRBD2,TGTGCCAGCAGCTTAACGGGACTAGCGGGGGATACGCAGTATTTT,CASSLTGLAGDTQYF
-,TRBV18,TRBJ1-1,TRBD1,TGTGCTAGCTCACCTATAACAGGGGAGGAAGCTTTCTTT,CASSPITGEEAFF
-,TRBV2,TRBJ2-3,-,TGTGCCAGCAGTATGGAGGTGGGGGGTCAGTATTTT,CASSMEVGGQYF
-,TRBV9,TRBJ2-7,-,TGTGCCAGCAGCGCCTGGGACACCCCCTACGAGCAGTACTTC,CASSAWDTPYEQYF
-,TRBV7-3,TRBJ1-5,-,TGTGCCAGCAGCTTGGATCTAGGTCAGCCCCAGCATTTT,CASSLDLGQPQHF
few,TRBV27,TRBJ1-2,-,TGTGCCAGCAGTACCAATCTTGTAGGGGGAAGGTATGGCTACACCTTC,CASSTNLVGGRYGYTF
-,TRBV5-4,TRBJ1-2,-,TGTGCCAGCAGCCCCCGGGGGGGGTTCTATGGCTACACCTTC,CASSPRGGFYGYTF
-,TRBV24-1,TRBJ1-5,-,TGTGCCACCAGTGGCCCATTACAGGGAGTTTGTCAGCCCCAGCATTTT,CATSGPLQGVCQPQHF
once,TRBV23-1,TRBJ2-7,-,TGCGCCAGCAGTCAATCGGAAGGAGAGAGGGAATGCTGCGAGCAGTACTTC,CASSQSEGERECCEQYF
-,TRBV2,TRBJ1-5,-,TGTGCCAGCAGTGAACGGGGTTTCAATCAGCCCCAGCATTTT,CASSERGFNQPQHF
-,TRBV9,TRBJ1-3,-,TGTGCCAGCAGCGCCCAGGATAGGACCATATATTTT,CASSAQDRTIYF
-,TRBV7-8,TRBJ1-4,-,TGTGCCAGCAGCTTAGTGAGGTGGACAGATTTAGCCACAACTAATGAAAAACTGTTTTTT,CASSLVRWTDLATTNEKLFF
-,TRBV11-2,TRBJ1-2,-,TGTGCCAGCAGCTTACGCAGTTCCCCCCGCTATGGCTACACCTTC,CASSLRSSPRYGYTF
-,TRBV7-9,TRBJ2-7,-,TGTGCCAGCAGCTTAGGACAGTATCCCTACGAGCAGTACTTC,CASSLGQYPYEQYF
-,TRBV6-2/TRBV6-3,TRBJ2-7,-,TGTGCCAGCAGCGAAGGGAGGATGTACGAGCAGTACTTC,CASSEGRMYEQYF
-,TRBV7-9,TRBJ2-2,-,TGTGCCAGCAGCTTAATCGCGAACACCGGGGAGCTGTTTTTT,CASSLIANTGELFF
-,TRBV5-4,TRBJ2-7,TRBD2,TGTGCCAGCAGCCCGGCGGGGGATTCCTACGAGCAGTACTTC,CASSPAGDSYEQYF
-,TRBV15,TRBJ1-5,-,TGTGCCACCAGCCGATACAGTACAGGGAGCAATCAGCCCCAGCATTTT,CATSRYSTGSNQPQHF
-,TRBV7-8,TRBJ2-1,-,TGTGCCAGCAGCCTAGCGCGCGGCGCTGAGCAGTTCTTC,CASSLARGAEQFF
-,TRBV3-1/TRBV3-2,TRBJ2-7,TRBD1,TGTGCCAGCAGCCGCCGCCGGGGCCAGGGGGCTAACGAGCAGTACTTC,CASSRRRGQGANEQYF
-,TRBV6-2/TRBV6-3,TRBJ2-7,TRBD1,TGTGCCAGCAGTTCCTTCCGACAGGGAACACACTACGAGCAGTACTTC,CASSSFRQGTHYEQYF
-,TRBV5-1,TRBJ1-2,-,TGCGCCAGCAGCTCCAATTCTCGACGGGGAGACACCTTC,CASSSNSRRGDTF
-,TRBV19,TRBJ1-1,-,TGTGCCAGCAAGCAGGGATACACTGAAGCTTTCTTT,CASKQGYTEAFF
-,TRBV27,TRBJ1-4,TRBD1,TGTGCCAGCAGCCCTACTCCCGGGACAGGGCCTGCAACTAATGAAAAACTGTTTTTT,CASSPTPGTGPATNEKLFF
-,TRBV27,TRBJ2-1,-,TGTGCCAGCAGTCCGGTATCGAGGAGGGTTTACAATGAGCAGTTCTTC,CASSPVSRRVYNEQFF
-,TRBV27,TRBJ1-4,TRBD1,TGTGCCAGCAGTACGGGACAGGGGGGTGGTGGGGTCAATGAAAAACTGTTTTTT,CASSTGQGGGGVNEKLFF
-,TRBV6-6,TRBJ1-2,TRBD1,TGTGCCAGCAGTTACGACAGGGACTATGGCTACACCTTC,CASSYDRDYGYTF
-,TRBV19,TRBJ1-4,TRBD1,TGTGCCAGTAGTACAAGGGAAGGGACAGGCGCTAATGAAAAACTGTTTTTT,CASSTREGTGANEKLFF
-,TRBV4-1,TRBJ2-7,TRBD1,TGCGCCAGCAGCCCCCCGACAGGGGGCGAATACGAGCAGTACTTC,CASSPPTGGEYEQYF
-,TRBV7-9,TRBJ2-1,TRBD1,TGTGCCAGCAGCTTAGCGCTAGGGGGCATCAATGAGCAGTTCTTC,CASSLALGGINEQFF
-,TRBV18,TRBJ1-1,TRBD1,TGTGCCAGCTCATTACAGGGGGAGAACACTGAAGCTTTCTTT,CASSLQGENTEAFF
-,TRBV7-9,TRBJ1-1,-,TGTGCCAGCAGCCCGAAGGACAGCGAAACCATGAACACTGAAGCTTTCTTT,CASSPKDSETMNTEAFF
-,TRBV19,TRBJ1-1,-,TGTGCCAGTAGTGCCACAGAGATTGAAGCTTTCTTT,CASSATEIEAFF
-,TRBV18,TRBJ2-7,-,TGTGCCAGCTCACCACGCGAAGAGGGCGAGCAGTACTTC,CASSPREEGEQYF
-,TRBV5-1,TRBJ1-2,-,TGCGCCAGCAGCGTGGCGACGGACAGTCGGGACACCTTC,CASSVATDSRDTF
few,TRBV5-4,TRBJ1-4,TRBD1,TGTGCCAGCAGCTTGCAGGGGGCGTCTGAAAAACTGTTTTTT,CASSLQGASEKLFF
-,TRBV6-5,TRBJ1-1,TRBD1,TGTGCCAGCAGTTACTCGAGTCTGACAGGGTTAGGAGCTTTCTTT,CASSYSSLTGLGAFF
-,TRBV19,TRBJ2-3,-,TGTGCCAGTAGTATAAGTAGCGCCACAGATACGCAGTATTTT,CASSISSATDTQYF
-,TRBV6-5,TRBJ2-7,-,TGTGCCAGCAGTTACTCGATTAGCTCCTACGAGCAGTACTTC,CASSYSISSYEQYF
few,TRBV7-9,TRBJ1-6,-,TGTGCCAGCAGCTTAGCCGATTCACCCCTCCACTTT,CASSLADSPLHF
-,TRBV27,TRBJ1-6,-,TGTGCCAGCAGCATCAGGGGTTCCTATAATTCACCCCTCCACTTT,CASSIRGSYNSPLHF
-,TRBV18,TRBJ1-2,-,TGTGCCAGCTCACCACAGGAGTCGGCGGAGGGCTACACCTTC,CASSPQESAEGYTF
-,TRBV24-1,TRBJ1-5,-,TGTGCCACCACGCCTGGATCGGGTCAGCCCCAGCATTTT,CATTPGSGQPQHF